The sequence of this TCR beta chain was determined in a study of PD-1 blockade in classical Hodgkin lymphoma. Study-level background: Patients received nivolumab 3 mg/kg intravenously every 2 weeks. Study-wide findings and caveats: There was a significant rise in CD4+ TCR diversity by C4D1, with no such rise for CD8+.

Stated time point: cycle 4 day 1 (C4D1), after 6 weeks of nivolumab. All trial patients relapsed after autologous stem cell transplantation. As concerns this clone: Its antigen is as yet unknown.

This CDR3 is 13 amino acids long. Trimming removed 7 bases from V and 0 bases from J, with 7 bases in between. Germline CDR1 SGHAT, CDR2 FQNNGV. Here immunoSEQ multiplex PCR was the method, and the copy in TCRdb shows in-frame clones only, minus some. Of tens of thousands of clones detected, around nine tenths appear once; the ten largest clones hold around 8%. J is TRBJ2-1 and V is TRBV11-2; D gene ambiguous. This receptor was taken from a human donor with classical Hodgkin lymphoma. This sample comprised peripheral blood mononuclear cells (PBMCs), obtained before the fourth cycle of nivolumab. CDR3 residues: CASMGSSYNEQFF. CDR3 DNA sequence: TGTGCCAGCATGGGTAGCTCCTACAATGAGCAGTTCTTC.